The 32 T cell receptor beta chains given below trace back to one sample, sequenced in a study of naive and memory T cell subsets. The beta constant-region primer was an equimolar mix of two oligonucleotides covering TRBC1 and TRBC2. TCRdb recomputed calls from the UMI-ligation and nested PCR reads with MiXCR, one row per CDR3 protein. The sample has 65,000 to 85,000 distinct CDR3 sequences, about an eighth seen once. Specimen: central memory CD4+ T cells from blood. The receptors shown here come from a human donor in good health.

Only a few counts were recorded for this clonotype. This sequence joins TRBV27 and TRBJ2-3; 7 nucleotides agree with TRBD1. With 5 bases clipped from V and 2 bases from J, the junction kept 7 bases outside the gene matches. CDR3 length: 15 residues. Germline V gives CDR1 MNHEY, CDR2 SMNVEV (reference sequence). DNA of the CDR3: TGTGCCAGCAGTCTAAGACAGGGAAACACAGATACGCAGTATTTT. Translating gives CASSLRQGNTDTQYF.

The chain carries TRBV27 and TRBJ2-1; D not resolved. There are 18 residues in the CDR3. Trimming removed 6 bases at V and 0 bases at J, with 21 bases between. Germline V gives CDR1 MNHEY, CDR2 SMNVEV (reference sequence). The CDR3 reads CASSSHLGRANSYNEQFF. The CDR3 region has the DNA TGTGCCAGCAGCTCCCATCTAGGTCGCGCCAACTCCTACAATGAGCAGTTCTTC.

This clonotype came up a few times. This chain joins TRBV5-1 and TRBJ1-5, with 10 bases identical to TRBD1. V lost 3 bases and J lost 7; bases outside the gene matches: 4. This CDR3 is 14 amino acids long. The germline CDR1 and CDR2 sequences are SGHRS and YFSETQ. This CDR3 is CASSWTGGEQPQHF. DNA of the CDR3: TGCGCCAGCAGCTGGACAGGGGGTGAACAGCCCCAGCATTTT.

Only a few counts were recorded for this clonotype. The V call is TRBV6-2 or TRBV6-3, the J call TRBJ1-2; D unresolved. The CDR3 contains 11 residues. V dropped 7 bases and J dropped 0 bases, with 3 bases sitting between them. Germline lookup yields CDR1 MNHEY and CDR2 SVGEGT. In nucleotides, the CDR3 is TGTGCCAGCAACTCTAACTATGGCTACACCTTC. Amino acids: CASNSNYGYTF.

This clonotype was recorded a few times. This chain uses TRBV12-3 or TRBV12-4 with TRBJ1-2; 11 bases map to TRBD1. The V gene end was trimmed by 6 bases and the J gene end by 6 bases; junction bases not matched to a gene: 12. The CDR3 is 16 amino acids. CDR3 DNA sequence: TGTGCCAGCAGACGGACAGGGGGCGCCAGGGGGGATGGCTACACCTTC. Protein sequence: CASRRTGGARGDGYTF.

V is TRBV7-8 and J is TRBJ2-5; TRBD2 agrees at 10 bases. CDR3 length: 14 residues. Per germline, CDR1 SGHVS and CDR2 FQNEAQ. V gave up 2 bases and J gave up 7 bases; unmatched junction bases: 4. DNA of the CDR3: TGTGCCAGCAGCTTAACTAGCGGGATGGGGACCCAGTACTTC. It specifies CASSLTSGMGTQYF.

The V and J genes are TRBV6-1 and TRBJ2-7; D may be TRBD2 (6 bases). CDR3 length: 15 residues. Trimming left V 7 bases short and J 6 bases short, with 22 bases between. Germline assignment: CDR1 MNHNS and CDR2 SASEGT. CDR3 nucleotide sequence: TGTGCCAGCACTAAGGCCGAACGGGGGAAAGGCGAGCAGTACTTC. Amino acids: CASTKAERGKGEQYF.

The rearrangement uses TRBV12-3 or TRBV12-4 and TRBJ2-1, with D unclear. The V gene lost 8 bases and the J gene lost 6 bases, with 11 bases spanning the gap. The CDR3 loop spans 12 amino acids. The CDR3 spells CASDDTVNEQFF. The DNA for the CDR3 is TGTGCCAGCGATGACACCGTCAATGAGCAGTTCTTC.

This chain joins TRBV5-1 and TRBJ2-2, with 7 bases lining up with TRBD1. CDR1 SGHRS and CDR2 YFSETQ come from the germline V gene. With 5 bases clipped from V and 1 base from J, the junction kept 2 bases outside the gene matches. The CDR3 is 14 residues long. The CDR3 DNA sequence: TGCGCCAGCAGTCGGACAGGGAACACCGGGGAGCTGTTTTTT. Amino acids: CASSRTGNTGELFF.

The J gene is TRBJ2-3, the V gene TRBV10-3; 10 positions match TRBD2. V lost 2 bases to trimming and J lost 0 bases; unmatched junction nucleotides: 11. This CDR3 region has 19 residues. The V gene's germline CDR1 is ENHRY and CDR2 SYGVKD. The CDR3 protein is CAISEQELAGSTSTDTQYF. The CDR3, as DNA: TGTGCCATCAGTGAGCAGGAACTAGCGGGATCCACTAGCACAGATACGCAGTATTTT.

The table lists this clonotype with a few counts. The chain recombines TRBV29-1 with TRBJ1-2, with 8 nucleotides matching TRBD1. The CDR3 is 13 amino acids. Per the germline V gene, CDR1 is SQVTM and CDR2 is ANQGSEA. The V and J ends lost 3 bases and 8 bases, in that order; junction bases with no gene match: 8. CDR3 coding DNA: TGCAGCGTTGACCCAGACAGGGGACAAGGCTACACCTTC. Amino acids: CSVDPDRGQGYTF.

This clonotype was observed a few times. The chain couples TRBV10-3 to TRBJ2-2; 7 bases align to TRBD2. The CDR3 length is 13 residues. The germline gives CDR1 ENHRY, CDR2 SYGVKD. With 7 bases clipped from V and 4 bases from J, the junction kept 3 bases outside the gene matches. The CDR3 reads CAIKPSGTGELFF. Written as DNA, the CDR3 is TGTGCCATCAAGCCTAGCGGCACCGGGGAGCTGTTTTTT.

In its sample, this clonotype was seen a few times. CDR3 nucleotides: TGTGCCAGCAGTTCGTGGGACAGGGATCCGTACTTC. This encodes CASSSWDRDPYF. This rearrangement joins TRBV6-2 or TRBV6-3 to TRBJ2-4, with TRBD1 matching 9 bases. The CDR3 sequence is 12 residues long. V trimming: 4 bases; J trimming: 15 bases; junction bases outside the gene matches: 7. CDR1 MNHEY and CDR2 SVGEGT come from the germline V gene.

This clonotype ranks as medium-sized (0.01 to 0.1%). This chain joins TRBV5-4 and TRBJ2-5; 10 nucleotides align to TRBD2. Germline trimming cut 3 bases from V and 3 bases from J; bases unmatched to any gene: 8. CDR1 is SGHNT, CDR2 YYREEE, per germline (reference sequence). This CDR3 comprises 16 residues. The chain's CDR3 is CASSWGVLAGEETQYF. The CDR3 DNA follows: TGTGCCAGCAGCTGGGGAGTTCTAGCGGGAGAAGAGACCCAGTACTTC.

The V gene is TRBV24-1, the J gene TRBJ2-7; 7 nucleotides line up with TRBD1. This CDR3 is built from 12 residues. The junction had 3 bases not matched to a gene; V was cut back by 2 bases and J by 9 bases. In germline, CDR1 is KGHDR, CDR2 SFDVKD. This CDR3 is CATSDSRTGQYF. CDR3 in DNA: TGTGCCACCAGTGATTCCCGGACAGGGCAGTACTTC.

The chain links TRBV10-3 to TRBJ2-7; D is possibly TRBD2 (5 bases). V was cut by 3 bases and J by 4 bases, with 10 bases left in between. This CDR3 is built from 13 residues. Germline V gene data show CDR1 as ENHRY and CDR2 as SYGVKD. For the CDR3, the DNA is TGTGCCATCAGTGAAAGAGCGGAATACGAGCAGTACTTC. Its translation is CAISERAEYEQYF.

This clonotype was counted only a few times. The CDR3 DNA is TGTGCCAGCAGCTCGTCCTCCGGGACGTTGTCCTACGAGCAGTACTTC. It translates to CASSSSSGTLSYEQYF. The chain carries TRBV7-6 and TRBJ2-7; perhaps D is TRBD1 or TRBD2 (5 bases each). Trimming stripped 4 bases from V and 1 base from J, with 17 bases between. This CDR3 has 16 amino acids. Per the germline V gene, CDR1 is SGHVS and CDR2 is FNYEAQ.

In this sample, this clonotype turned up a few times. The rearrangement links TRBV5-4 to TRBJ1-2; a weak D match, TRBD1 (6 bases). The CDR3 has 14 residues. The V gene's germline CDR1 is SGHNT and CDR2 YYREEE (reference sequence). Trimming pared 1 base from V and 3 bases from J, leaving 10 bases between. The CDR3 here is CASSLRGADYGYTF. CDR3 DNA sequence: TGTGCCAGCAGCTTGCGGGGGGCCGACTATGGCTACACCTTC.

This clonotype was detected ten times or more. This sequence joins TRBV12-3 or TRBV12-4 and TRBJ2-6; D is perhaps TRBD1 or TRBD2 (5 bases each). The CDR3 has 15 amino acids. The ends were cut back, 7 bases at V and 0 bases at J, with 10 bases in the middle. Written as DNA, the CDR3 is TGTGCCAGCACCGATGGGGGCTCTGGGGCCAACGTCCTGACTTTC. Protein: CASTDGGSGANVLTF.

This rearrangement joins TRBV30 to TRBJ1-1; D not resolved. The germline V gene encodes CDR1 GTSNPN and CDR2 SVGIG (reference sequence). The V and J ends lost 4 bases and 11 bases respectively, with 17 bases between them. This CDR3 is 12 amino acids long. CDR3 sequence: CAWNVVAGTAFF. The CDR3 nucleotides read TGTGCCTGGAACGTTGTGGCAGGAACGGCTTTCTTT. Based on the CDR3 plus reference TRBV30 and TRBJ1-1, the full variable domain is SQTIHQWPATLVQPVGSPLSLECTVEGTSNPNLYWYRQAAGRGLQLLFYSVGIGQISSEVPQNLSASRPQDRQFILSSKKLLLSDSGFYLCAWNVVAGTAFFGQGTRLTVV.

CDR3 nucleotides: TGTGCCAGCAGCCAAGAAAGAAGGGGGGAAGCTTTCTTT. Translated, it gives CASSQERRGEAFF. V is TRBV3-1 and J is TRBJ1-1; possible D gene TRBD1, 6 bases. Germline V gene lookup returns CDR1 LGHDT and CDR2 YNNKEL (reference sequence). CDR3 length: 13 amino acids. V was cut by 0 bases and J by 8 bases, with 10 bases left in between.

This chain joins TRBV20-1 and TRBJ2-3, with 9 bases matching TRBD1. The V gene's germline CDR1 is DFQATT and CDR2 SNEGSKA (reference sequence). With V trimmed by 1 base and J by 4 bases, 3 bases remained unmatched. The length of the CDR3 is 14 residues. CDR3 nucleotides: TGCAGTGCTAGAGTACAGGGGGCCCCAGATACGCAGTATTTT. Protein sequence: CSARVQGAPDTQYF.

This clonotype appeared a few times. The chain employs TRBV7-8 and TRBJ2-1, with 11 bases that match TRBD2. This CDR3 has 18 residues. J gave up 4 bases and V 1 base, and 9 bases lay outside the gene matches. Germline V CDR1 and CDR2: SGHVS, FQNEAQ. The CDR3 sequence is CASSLGGSGRAGYNEQFF. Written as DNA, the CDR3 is TGTGCCAGCAGCTTAGGAGGTAGCGGGAGGGCCGGGTACAATGAGCAGTTCTTC.

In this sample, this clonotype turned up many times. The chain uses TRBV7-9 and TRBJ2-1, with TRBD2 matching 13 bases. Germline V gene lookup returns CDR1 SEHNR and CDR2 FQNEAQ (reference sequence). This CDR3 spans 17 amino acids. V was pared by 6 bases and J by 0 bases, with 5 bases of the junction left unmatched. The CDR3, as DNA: TGTGCCAGCAGTCAAGGGACTAGCGGGAACTCCTACAATGAGCAGTTCTTC. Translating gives CASSQGTSGNSYNEQFF.

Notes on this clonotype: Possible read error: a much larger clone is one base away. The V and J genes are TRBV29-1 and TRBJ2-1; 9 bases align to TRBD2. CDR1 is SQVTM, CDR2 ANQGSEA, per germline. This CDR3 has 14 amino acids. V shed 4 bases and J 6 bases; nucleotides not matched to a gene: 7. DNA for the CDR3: TGCAGCGTTGTACGGATAGCGGGAGCCAATGAGCAGTTCTTC. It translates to CSVVRIAGANEQFF.

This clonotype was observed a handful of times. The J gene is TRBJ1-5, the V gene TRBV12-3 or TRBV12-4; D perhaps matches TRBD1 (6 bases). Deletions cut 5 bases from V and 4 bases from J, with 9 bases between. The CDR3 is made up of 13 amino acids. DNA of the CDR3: TGTGCCAGCAGTCGGACAGTAAATCAGCCCCAGCATTTT. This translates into CASSRTVNQPQHF.

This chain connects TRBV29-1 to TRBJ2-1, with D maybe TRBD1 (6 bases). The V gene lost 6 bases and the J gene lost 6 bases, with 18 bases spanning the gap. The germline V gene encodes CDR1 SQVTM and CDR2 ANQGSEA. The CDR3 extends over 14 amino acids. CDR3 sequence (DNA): TGCAGCGTAACCCCACAGGGTAAGATCAATGAGCAGTTCTTC. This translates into CSVTPQGKINEQFF.

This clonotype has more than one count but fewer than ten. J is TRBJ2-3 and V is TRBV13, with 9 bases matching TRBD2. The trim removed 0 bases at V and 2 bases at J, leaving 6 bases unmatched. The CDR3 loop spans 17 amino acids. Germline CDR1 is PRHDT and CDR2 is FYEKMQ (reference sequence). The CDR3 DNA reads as TGTGCCAGCAGCTTAGGAGGGGTAGCGGGAGACACAGATACGCAGTATTTT. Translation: CASSLGGVAGDTDTQYF.

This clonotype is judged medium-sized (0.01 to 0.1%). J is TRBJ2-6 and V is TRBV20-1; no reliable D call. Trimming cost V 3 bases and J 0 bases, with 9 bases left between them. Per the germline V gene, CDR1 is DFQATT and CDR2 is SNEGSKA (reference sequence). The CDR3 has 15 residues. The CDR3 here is CSASAGASGANVLTF. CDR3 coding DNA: TGCAGTGCTAGCGCAGGAGCCTCTGGGGCCAACGTCCTGACTTTC.

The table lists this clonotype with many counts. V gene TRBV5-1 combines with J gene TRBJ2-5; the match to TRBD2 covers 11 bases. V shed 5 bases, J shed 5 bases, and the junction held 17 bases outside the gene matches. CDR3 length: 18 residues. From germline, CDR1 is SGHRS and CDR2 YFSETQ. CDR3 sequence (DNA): TGCGCCAGCAGTATTGGCCCACTAGCGGGAGTAATCGTGGAGACCCAGTACTTC. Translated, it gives CASSIGPLAGVIVETQYF.

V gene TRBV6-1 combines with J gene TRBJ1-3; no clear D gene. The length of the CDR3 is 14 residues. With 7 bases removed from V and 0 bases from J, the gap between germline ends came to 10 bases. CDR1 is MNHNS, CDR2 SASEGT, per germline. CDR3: CASTISLSGNTIYF. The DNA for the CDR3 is TGTGCCAGCACCATTAGCCTCTCTGGAAACACCATATATTTT.

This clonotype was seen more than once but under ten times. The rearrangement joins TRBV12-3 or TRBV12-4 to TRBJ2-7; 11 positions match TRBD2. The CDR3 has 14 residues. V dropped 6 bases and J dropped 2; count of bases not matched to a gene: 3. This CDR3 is CASRASGRPYEQYF. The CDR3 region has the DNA TGTGCCAGCAGGGCTAGCGGGAGGCCCTACGAGCAGTACTTC.